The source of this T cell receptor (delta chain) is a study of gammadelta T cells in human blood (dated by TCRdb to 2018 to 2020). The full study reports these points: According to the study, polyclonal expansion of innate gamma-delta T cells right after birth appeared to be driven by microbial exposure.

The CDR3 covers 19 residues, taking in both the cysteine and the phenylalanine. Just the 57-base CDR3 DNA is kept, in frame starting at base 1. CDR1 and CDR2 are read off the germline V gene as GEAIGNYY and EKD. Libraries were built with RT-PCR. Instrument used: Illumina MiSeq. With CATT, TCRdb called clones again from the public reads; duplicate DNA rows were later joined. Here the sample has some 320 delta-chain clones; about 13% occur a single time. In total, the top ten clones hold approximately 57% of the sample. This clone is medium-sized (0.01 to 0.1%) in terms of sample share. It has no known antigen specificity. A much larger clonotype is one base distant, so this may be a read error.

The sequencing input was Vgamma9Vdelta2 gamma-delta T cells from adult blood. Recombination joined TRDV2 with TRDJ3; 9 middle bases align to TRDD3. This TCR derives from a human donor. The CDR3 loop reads CACNTVGDSGSWDTRQMFF. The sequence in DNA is TGTGCCTGTAACACTGTGGGGGATAGCGGCTCCTGGGACACCCGACAGATGTTTTTC.